This T cell receptor (beta chain) originates from a study of post-analysis software for immune sequencing data. Findings and caveats of the study: Roughly 5 TRBV segments, TRBV5-6, TRBV5-1 and TRBV20-1 among them, were found more frequent in patients than controls. Under F measure analysis, samples from one preparation batch co-clustered strongly. Compared against controls, patients with multiple sclerosis displayed significantly lower normalized Chao1 diversity.

This clonotype appeared a few times. No antigen is known for it. Germline-derived CDR1 and CDR2 are DFQATT and SNEGSKA (reference sequence). The V end lost 2 bases, the J end lost 2 bases, and 7 bases lay between the germline ends. There are 13 residues in the CDR3. Prepared libraries of TCR beta cDNA carried unique molecular identifiers. T cells numbering roughly 1 to 10 million yielded cDNA molecules that totaled approximately 500,000. TCRdb reprocessed the PCR reads via MiXCR and lists one record per CDR3 protein. The table lists more than 500,000 distinct CDR3 sequences, approximately 31% of them singletons.

The sequence derives from a girl aged 2-17 years with multiple sclerosis. This chain joins TRBV20-1 and TRBJ2-4, with D hard to call. Sequenced: blood. The CDR3 protein is CSARLGTKNIQYF. The CDR3 DNA is TGCAGTGCTAGATTGGGGACCAAAAACATTCAGTACTTC.